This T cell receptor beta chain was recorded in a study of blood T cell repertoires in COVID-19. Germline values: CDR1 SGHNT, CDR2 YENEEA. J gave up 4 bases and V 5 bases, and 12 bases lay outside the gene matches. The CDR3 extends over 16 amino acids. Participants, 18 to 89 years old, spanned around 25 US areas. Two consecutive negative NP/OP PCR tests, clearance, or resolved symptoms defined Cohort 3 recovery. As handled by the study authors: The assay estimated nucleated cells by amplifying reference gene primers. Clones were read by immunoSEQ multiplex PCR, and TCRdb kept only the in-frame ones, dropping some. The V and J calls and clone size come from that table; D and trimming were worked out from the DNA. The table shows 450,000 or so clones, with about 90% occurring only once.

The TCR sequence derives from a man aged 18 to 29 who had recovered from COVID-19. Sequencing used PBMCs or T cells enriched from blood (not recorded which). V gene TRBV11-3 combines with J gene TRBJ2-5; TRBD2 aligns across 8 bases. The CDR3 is CASSTRVPGLGETQYF. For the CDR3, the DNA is TGTGCCAGCAGCACTCGCGTGCCGGGACTAGGAGAGACCCAGTACTTC. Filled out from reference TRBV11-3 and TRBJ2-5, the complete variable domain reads EAGVVQSPRYKIIEKKQPVAFWCNPISGHNTLYWYLQNLGQGPELLIRYENEEAVDDSQLPKDRFSAERLKGVDSTLKIQPAELGDSAVYLCASSTRVPGLGETQYFGPGTRLLVL.